The clone carrying this T cell receptor (beta chain) has a handful of counts. Its target is unknown. The entry originates in a study of metastatic and nonmetastatic thyroid tumors. The overall study: Repertoire comparisons spanned blood and tumor or nodule tissue from malignant and benign thyroid patients.

Patients had received no treatment of any kind before thyroid surgery. Study outcomes and limitations: Malignant tumors reportedly showed significantly higher TCR beta diversity than benign nodules in both blood and tumor.

Per the original methods: Building a distant-metastasis classifier for papillary thyroid cancer drew on CDR3 differences across clinicopathological groups. Using MiXCR, TCRdb re-called clones from the PCR reads. The V and J calls and clone size come from TCRdb's table, not from the authors' own analysis. The sample lists about 20,000 clones, roughly a fifth seen once, with approximately 15% in the top ten. V lost 0 bases and J lost 10; bases outside the gene matches: 11. This CDR3 is 16 amino acids long. The germline gives CDR1 LNHNV, CDR2 YYDKDF (reference sequence). The receptor was derived from a female donor with papillary thyroid cancer or a benign thyroid nodule (not recorded which). Some clones in this sample may be carry-over from other donors' samples. Sequencing was carried out using tumor tissue. The chain is built from TRBV15 and TRBJ1-4, with 7 bases aligning to TRBD1. CDR3 nucleotide sequence: TGTGCCACCAGCAGAGAAACCGGGCAGGGGGTGGTAAAACTGTTTTTT. This translates into CATSRETGQGVVKLFF.